This is a list of T cell receptor beta chains from one sample in a study of shared clonotypes between healthy human individuals. The data were produced by immunoSEQ multiplex PCR, yet TCRdb's version contains in-frame clones alone and is incomplete. The sample lists hundreds of thousands of clones, roughly 98% occurring once. The sequenced sample consisted of naive CD8+ T cells sorted from blood. These receptors were collected from a man aged 30 to 45 in good health. Both conserved end residues are part of each CDR3. The D gene is left open where the match is weak. Size is omitted from some rows. Given values are once, few, many or a class for expanded clones.

J: TRBJ2-7; D: .; V: TRBV7-8; size: .; DNA: TGTGCCAGCAGCTTAGCTCGCCAGGGAAGCTCCTACGAGCAGTACTTC; CDR3: CASSLARQGSSYEQYF
J: TRBJ2-1; D: .; V: TRBV25-1; size: .; DNA: TGTGCCGTAGGGGGTGATGGCAATGAGCAGTTCTTC; CDR3: CAVGGDGNEQFF
J: TRBJ1-4; D: TRBD1; V: TRBV30; size: .; DNA: TGTGCCTGGAGTGTGACAGGGGCTAATGAAAAACTGTTTTTT; CDR3: CAWSVTGANEKLFF
J: TRBJ2-7; D: .; V: TRBV5-4; size: once; DNA: TGTGCCAGCAGCTTTCTCTACGAGCAGTACTTC; CDR3: CASSFLYEQYF
J: TRBJ2-6; D: .; V: TRBV28; size: once; DNA: TGTGCCAGCAGTTTAAACGGAGTAGGGGCCAACGTCCTGACTTTC; CDR3: CASSLNGVGANVLTF
J: TRBJ2-2; D: .; V: TRBV15; size: once; DNA: TGTGCCACCAGCCGAACCCATACCGGGGAGCTGTTTTTT; CDR3: CATSRTHTGELFF
J: TRBJ2-7; D: .; V: TRBV2; size: .; DNA: TGTGCCAGCATACGAAAGGGTCTGGAGTACTACGAGCAGTACTTC; CDR3: CASIRKGLEYYEQYF
J: TRBJ1-2; D: .; V: TRBV29-1; size: .; DNA: TGCAGCGTTGAAGATCTTGAGATTGGCTACACCTTC; CDR3: CSVEDLEIGYTF
J: TRBJ2-1; D: TRBD2; V: TRBV5-6; size: .; DNA: TGTGCCAGCAGTGGGGGGACTACTAGCGGAGTTTACAATGAGCAGTTCTTC; CDR3: CASSGGTTSGVYNEQFF
J: TRBJ2-7; D: .; V: TRBV15; size: .; DNA: TGTGCCACCAGAGGGCTAGGTCGCTACGAGCAGTACTTC; CDR3: CATRGLGRYEQYF
J: TRBJ2-7; D: .; V: TRBV27; size: .; DNA: TGTGCCAGCAGTTTATCTGGGGGGAAGTTTACCTACGAGCAGTACTTC; CDR3: CASSLSGGKFTYEQYF
J: TRBJ1-4; D: .; V: TRBV11-2; size: once; DNA: TGTGCCAGCAGCTTAGATGAGGGAGTGCTGTTTTTT; CDR3: CASSLDEGVLFF
J: TRBJ2-3; D: .; V: TRBV2; size: .; DNA: TGTGCCAGCAGTGAGTCCGGACCCACAGATACGCAGTATTTT; CDR3: CASSESGPTDTQYF
J: TRBJ2-3; D: .; V: TRBV10-2; size: .; DNA: TGCGCCAGCAGTTTCGGGACTAGCACAGATACGCAGTATTTT; CDR3: CASSFGTSTDTQYF
J: TRBJ2-1; D: .; V: TRBV5-1; size: .; DNA: TGCGCCAGCAGCTTGAGGGGACACAATGAGCAGTTCTTC; CDR3: CASSLRGHNEQFF
J: TRBJ2-1; D: .; V: TRBV29-1; size: .; DNA: TGCAGCGTGGTGCGGGCGCTTAGTGTTTTGGATGAGCAGTTCTTC; CDR3: CSVVRALSVLDEQFF
J: TRBJ2-7; D: .; V: TRBV19; size: .; DNA: TGTGCCAGCTCCGCGTCCTACGAGCAGTACTTC; CDR3: CASSASYEQYF
J: TRBJ2-1; D: TRBD1; V: TRBV5-6; size: .; DNA: TGTGCCAGCAGCTCCTTCACCAAGACAGGGACAAATGAGCAGTTCTTC; CDR3: CASSSFTKTGTNEQFF
J: TRBJ2-7; D: TRBD2; V: TRBV10-2; size: .; DNA: TGCGCCAGCAGGTGGACTAGCGCAGATAAATACGAGCAGTACTTC; CDR3: CASRWTSADKYEQYF
J: TRBJ2-7; D: TRBD2; V: TRBV5-6; size: .; DNA: TGTGCCAGCAGACGTACCGGGACTAGCTCCTACGAGCAGTACTTC; CDR3: CASRRTGTSSYEQYF
J: TRBJ1-1; D: .; V: TRBV4-1; size: .; DNA: TGCGCCAGCAGCCAAGAGATGGGAACTGAAGCTTTCTTT; CDR3: CASSQEMGTEAFF
J: TRBJ2-1; D: TRBD2; V: TRBV27; size: .; DNA: TGTGCCAGCAGTGCCGGGACTAGCGGTGAGCAGTTCTTC; CDR3: CASSAGTSGEQFF
J: TRBJ2-2; D: TRBD2; V: TRBV9; size: .; DNA: TGTGCCAGCAGCGTAGTAAGAGCGGGAGGGCCCGGGGAGCTGTTTTTT; CDR3: CASSVVRAGGPGELFF
J: TRBJ2-3; D: TRBD2; V: TRBV7-9; size: .; DNA: TGTGCCAGCAGCTTAGGAGGACTAGCGGGAATCTCAGATACGCAGTATTTT; CDR3: CASSLGGLAGISDTQYF
J: TRBJ2-7; D: .; V: TRBV10-2; size: .; DNA: TGCGCCAGCAGTGAGTCGGGCAGGGGACCCTACGAGCAGTACTTC; CDR3: CASSESGRGPYEQYF
J: TRBJ2-1; D: TRBD2; V: TRBV7-9; size: .; DNA: TGTGCCAGCAGCGGACCGGGACTAGCGGGGGGGAATGAGCAGTTCTTC; CDR3: CASSGPGLAGGNEQFF
J: TRBJ1-2; D: TRBD1; V: TRBV7-9; size: .; DNA: TGTGCCAGCAGCCCCCGGACAGGGGAGCTTTGGGGCTACACCTTC; CDR3: CASSPRTGELWGYTF
J: TRBJ2-5; D: TRBD1; V: TRBV29-1; size: .; DNA: TGCAGCGTTGAACGCCCGGGACAGAGGGGAGAGACCCAGTACTTC; CDR3: CSVERPGQRGETQYF
J: TRBJ2-7; D: TRBD2; V: TRBV10-3; size: .; DNA: TGTGCCATCAGTCCGGGACTACGGATTTTCGAGCAGTACTTC; CDR3: CAISPGLRIFEQYF
J: TRBJ2-7; D: TRBD1; V: TRBV5-4; size: .; DNA: TGTGCCAGCAGCCCGGGACAGACCACCTACGAGCAGTACTTC; CDR3: CASSPGQTTYEQYF
J: TRBJ2-6; D: .; V: TRBV4-3; size: .; DNA: TGCGCCAGCAGCCAAGATAGGTTTTCCTCTGGGGCCAACGTCCTGACTTTC; CDR3: CASSQDRFSSGANVLTF
J: TRBJ2-7; D: .; V: TRBV7-9; size: .; DNA: TGTGCCAGCAGCTTAGCTACGGAGCAGTACTTC; CDR3: CASSLATEQYF
J: TRBJ2-5; D: TRBD2; V: TRBV6-1; size: .; DNA: TGTGCCAGCAGTTCAGCGGGAGGGATAAGAGAGACCCAGTACTTC; CDR3: CASSSAGGIRETQYF
J: TRBJ1-1; D: .; V: TRBV27; size: .; DNA: TGTGCCAGCAGTTTAGCGGGATTGAACACTGAAGCTTTCTTT; CDR3: CASSLAGLNTEAFF
J: TRBJ2-2; D: .; V: TRBV7-9; size: .; DNA: TGTGCCAGCAGCTCTACAGTCTCCCAGGGGAGAAACACCGGGGAGCTGTTTTTT; CDR3: CASSSTVSQGRNTGELFF
J: TRBJ1-2; D: TRBD1; V: TRBV27; size: .; DNA: TGTGCCAGCAGTTCGACAGGGGGAGACTATGGCTACACCTTC; CDR3: CASSSTGGDYGYTF
J: TRBJ2-6; D: .; V: TRBV18; size: .; DNA: TGTGCCAGCTCACCTCTCAGGGGAGACGGGGCCAACGTCCTGACTTTC; CDR3: CASSPLRGDGANVLTF
J: TRBJ1-2; D: TRBD1; V: TRBV25-1; size: .; DNA: TGTGCCAGCAGTGAATGGACAGGAGGCTATGGCTACACCTTC; CDR3: CASSEWTGGYGYTF
J: TRBJ2-1; D: TRBD1; V: TRBV25-1; size: once; DNA: TGTGCCAGCAGTGACTATGAGACAGGGCCCTTCTACAATGAGCAGTTCTTC; CDR3: CASSDYETGPFYNEQFF
J: TRBJ2-5; D: .; V: TRBV11-2; size: .; DNA: TGTGCCAGCAGCTTTTTTAGTATAGCGGAAATGCAAGAGACCCAGTACTTC; CDR3: CASSFFSIAEMQETQYF
J: TRBJ2-1; D: TRBD2; V: TRBV29-1; size: .; DNA: TGCAGCGCCTGGCCTAGCGGGAGCAATGAGCAGTTCTTC; CDR3: CSAWPSGSNEQFF
J: TRBJ2-3; D: .; V: TRBV9; size: .; DNA: TGTGCCAGCAGCGTAAGGGGCCTCGCCCCAGATACGCAGTATTTT; CDR3: CASSVRGLAPDTQYF
J: TRBJ2-1; D: TRBD1; V: TRBV7-8; size: .; DNA: TGTGCCAGCAGCTTAGGGACGGCAGGGGGTTGGAATGAGCAGTTCTTC; CDR3: CASSLGTAGGWNEQFF
J: TRBJ2-7; D: .; V: TRBV7-6; size: .; DNA: TGTGCCAGCAGCTTAGAGGACCGGTTGGAGCAGTACTTC; CDR3: CASSLEDRLEQYF
J: TRBJ2-1; D: TRBD1; V: TRBV7-9; size: .; DNA: TGTGCCAGCAGCCCCGAAGGCCTGGGACAGGCGGGCTACAATGAGCAGTTCTTC; CDR3: CASSPEGLGQAGYNEQFF
J: TRBJ2-1; D: TRBD2; V: TRBV5-4; size: .; DNA: TGTGCCAGCAGCCCCAGACTAGCGGGAGGCGGCGATGAGCAGTTCTTC; CDR3: CASSPRLAGGGDEQFF
J: TRBJ1-2; D: .; V: TRBV9; size: .; DNA: TGTGCCAGCAGCGACTCGTTCGGGGGAAGGGACGGCTACACCTTC; CDR3: CASSDSFGGRDGYTF
J: TRBJ2-2; D: .; V: TRBV29-1; size: .; DNA: TGCAGCGTTGAGCAGGGGCCCGGCGGGGAGCTGTTTTTT; CDR3: CSVEQGPGGELFF